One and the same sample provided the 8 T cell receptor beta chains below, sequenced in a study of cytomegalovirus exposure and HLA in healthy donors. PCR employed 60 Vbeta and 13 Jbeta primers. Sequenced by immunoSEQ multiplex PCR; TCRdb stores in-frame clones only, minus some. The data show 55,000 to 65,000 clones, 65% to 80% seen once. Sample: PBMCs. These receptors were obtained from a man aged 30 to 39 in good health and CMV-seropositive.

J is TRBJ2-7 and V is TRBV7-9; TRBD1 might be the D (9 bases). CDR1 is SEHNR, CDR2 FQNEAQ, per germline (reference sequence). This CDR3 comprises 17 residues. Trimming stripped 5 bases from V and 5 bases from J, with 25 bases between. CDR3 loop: CASSPPGRGQGGDEQYF. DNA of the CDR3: TGTGCCAGCAGCCCCCCCGGGAGGGGACAGGGCGGGGACGAGCAGTACTTC.

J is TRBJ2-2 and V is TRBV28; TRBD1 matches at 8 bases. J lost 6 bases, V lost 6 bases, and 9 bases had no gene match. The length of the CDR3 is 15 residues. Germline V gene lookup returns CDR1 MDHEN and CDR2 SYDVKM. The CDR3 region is CASRPWTGMAGELFF. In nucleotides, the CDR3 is TGTGCCAGCAGACCGTGGACAGGGATGGCCGGGGAGCTGTTTTTT.

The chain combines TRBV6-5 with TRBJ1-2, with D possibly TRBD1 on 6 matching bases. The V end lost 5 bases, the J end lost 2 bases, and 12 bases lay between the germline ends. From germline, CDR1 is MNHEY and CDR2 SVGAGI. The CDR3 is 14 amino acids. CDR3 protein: CASSPSGQNYGYTF. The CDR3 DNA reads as TGTGCCAGCAGTCCCAGCGGACAGAACTATGGCTACACCTTC.

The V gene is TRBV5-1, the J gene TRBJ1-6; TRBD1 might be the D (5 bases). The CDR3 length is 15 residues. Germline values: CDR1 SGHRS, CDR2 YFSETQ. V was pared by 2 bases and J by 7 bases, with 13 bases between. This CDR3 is CASSLAGRTNSPLHF. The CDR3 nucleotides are TGCGCCAGCAGCTTAGCGGGACGTACGAATTCACCCCTCCACTTT. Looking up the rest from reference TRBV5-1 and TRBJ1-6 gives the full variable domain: KAGVTQTPRYLIKTRGQQVTLSCSPISGHRSVSWYQQTPGQGLQFLFEYFSETQRNKGNFPGRFSGRQFSNSRSEMNVSTLELGDSALYLCASSLAGRTNSPLHFGNGTRLTVT.

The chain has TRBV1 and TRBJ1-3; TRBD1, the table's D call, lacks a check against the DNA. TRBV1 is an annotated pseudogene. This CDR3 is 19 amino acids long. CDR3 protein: CTSSQDPEDRGQSGNTIYF. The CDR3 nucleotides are TGCACCAGCAGCCAAGATCCGGAGGACAGGGGGCAATCCGGAAACACCATATATTTT.

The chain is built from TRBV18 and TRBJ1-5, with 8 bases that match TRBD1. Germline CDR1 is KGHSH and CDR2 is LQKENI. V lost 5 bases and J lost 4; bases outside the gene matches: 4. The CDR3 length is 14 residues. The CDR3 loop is CASSLRQGNQPQHF. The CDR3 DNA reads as TGTGCCAGCTCATTAAGACAGGGGAATCAGCCCCAGCATTTT.

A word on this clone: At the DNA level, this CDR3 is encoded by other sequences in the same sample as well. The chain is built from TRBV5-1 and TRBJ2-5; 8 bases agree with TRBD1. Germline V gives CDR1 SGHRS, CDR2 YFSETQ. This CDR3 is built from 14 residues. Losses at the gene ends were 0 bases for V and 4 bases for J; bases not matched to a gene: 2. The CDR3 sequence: CASSLGQGRETQYF. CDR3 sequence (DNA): TGCGCCAGCAGCTTGGGACAGGGGAGAGAGACCCAGTACTTC.

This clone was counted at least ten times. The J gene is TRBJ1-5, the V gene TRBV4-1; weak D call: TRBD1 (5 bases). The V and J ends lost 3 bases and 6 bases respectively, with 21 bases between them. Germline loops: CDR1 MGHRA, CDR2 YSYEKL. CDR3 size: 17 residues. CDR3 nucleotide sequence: TGCGCCAGCAGCCAGCTAGACCTTCTCCCCGGGGGTCAGCCCCAGCATTTT. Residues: CASSQLDLLPGGQPQHF.